This T cell receptor (beta chain) was recorded in a study of blood T cell repertoires in COVID-19. Across the whole study: Acute and convalescent COVID-19 samples came from the United States, Italy and Spain. The analysed material was cDNA or gDNA that came from T cells, B-cell-depleted T cells, or PBMCs.

Germline V CDR1 and CDR2: MNHNY, SVGAGI (reference sequence). The germline V and J ends were trimmed by 2 bases and 0 bases, with 8 bases remaining between them. CDR3 length equals 15 residues. This table comes from immunoSEQ multiplex PCR, and its TCRdb copy is limited to in-frame clones, with some not included. The sample holds roughly 250,000 clones, 87% seen once. This TCR was sampled from a woman in her forties or fifties with acute or convalescent COVID-19. V gene TRBV6-6 combines with J gene TRBJ1-3, with D tentatively TRBD1 (5 bases). The sample consisted of peripheral blood. The CDR3 here is CASSYGGTSGNTIYF. In DNA form, the CDR3 reads TGTGCCAGCAGTTACGGCGGGACCTCTGGAAACACCATATATTTT.